Listed here is a single T cell receptor (beta chain). What it binds is not known. A much larger clone sits a single nucleotide away, making a read error possible. This entry is derived from a study of T cells in Graves' hyperthyroidism and ophthalmopathy. Findings of the study overall: For ophthalmopathy, model prediction preceded onset by a median roughly 5.9 months.

Each diagnosis drew on symptoms, thyroxine, TRAb, thyroid ultrasound and orbital computed tomography findings. Using RNA transcripts as the source, TCR beta CDR3 regions were amplified. HTBI primers were the set used in a first-round RT-PCR of the TCR CDR3. One entry per CDR3 protein results from TCRdb running MiXCR on the multiplex PCR reads. The sample holds some 210,000 distinct CDR3 sequences, roughly a sixth seen once. The receptor's source is a man aged 45-65 years with Graves' hyperthyroidism. Sequencing input: blood.

CDR3 loop: CASRLGRTPTNINEQFF. CDR3 coding DNA: TGTGCCAGCAGATTAGGACGGACCCCCACTAATATCAATGAGCAGTTCTTC. The rearrangement joins TRBV6-2 or TRBV6-3 to TRBJ2-1; unclear D gene. The germline gives CDR1 MNHEY, CDR2 SVGEGT. CDR3 length equals 17 residues. V lost 6 bases and J lost 6, with 24 bases in between.